This entry is about one T cell receptor beta chain. The record originates from a study of shared clonotypes between healthy human individuals. Looking at the study overall: The cohort comprised a couple of women and a few men. Their ages spanned 18 to 49 years.

The germline V and J ends were trimmed by 4 bases and 6 bases, with 20 bases remaining between them. Looked up from germline, CDR1 is SQVTM and CDR2 is ANQGSEA. CDR3 size: 15 residues. The protocol was immunoSEQ multiplex PCR, while the TCRdb copy is restricted to in-frame clones and leaves out a portion. This table has about 2.4 million clones, more than 90% appearing once. The TCR was taken from a man younger than 35 in good health. The rearrangement joins TRBV29-1 to TRBJ2-3, with D possibly TRBD2 on 6 matching bases. Sequencing was carried out using naive CD4+ T cells sorted from blood. Subset of the sample: CD45RA+ positively selected. In DNA, the CDR3 is TGCAGCGTTGCCCCGTCCGCAGGTGGGGGGGATACGCAGTATTTT. Its translation is CSVAPSAGGGDTQYF.